The entry below describes one T cell receptor (beta chain). Sequencing of TCR beta was performed on blood CD8+ and CD4+ T cells. The control participants were healthy donors, and these controls were matched with respect to both age and sex. TEMRA cells were FACS-enriched, and CD8+ and CD4+ T cells were isolated negatively. The authors reverse transcribed roughly 0.5 to 1 ug RNA with random hexamers. Amplification of TCR beta CDR3 by immunoSEQ multiplex PCR spanned 54 Vbeta and 13 Jbeta. TCRdb analysed the immunoSEQ multiplex PCR reads with MiXCR anew, one entry per CDR3 protein. The table records approximately 150,000 distinct CDR3 sequences, about 93% of them present only once. These data belong to a study of CD8 T cells in Susac syndrome. J gave up 5 bases and V 8 bases, and 6 bases lay outside the gene matches. Germline CDR1 reads MNHEY; CDR2 reads SMNVEV (reference sequence). This CDR3 region has 13 residues.

This chain joins TRBV27 and TRBJ1-1; 9 positions agree with TRBD1. The receptor comes from a human donor in good health. The sequenced sample was CD4+ T cells from PBMCs. The CDR3 spells CASRTGGRTEAFF. The DNA for the CDR3 is TGTGCCAGCCGAACAGGGGGCCGGACTGAAGCTTTCTTT.